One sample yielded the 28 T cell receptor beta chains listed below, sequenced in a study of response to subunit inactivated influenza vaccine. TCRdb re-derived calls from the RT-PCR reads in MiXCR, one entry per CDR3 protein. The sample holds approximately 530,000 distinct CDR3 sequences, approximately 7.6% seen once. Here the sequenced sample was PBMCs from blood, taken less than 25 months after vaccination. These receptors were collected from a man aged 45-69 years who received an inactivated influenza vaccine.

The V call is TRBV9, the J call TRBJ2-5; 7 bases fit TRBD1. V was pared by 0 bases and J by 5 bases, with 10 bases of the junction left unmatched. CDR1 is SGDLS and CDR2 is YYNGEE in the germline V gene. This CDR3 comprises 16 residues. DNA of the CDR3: TGTGCCAGCAGCGTAGGGGACAGCGGAGTTACGGAGACCCAGTACTTC. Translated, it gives CASSVGDSGVTETQYF.

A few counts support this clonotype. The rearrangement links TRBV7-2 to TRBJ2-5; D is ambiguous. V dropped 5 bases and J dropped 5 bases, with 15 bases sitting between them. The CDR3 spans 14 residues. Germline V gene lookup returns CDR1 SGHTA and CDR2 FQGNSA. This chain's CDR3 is CASSPKAARETQYF. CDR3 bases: TGTGCCAGCAGCCCTAAAGCCGCTCGGGAGACCCAGTACTTC.

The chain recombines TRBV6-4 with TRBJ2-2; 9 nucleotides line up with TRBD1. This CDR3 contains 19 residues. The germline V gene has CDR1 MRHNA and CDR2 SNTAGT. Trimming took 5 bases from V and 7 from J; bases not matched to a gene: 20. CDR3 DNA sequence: TGTGCCAGCAGTCCCCGCCGGGACAGGGAGACCGGGTTTGGCGGGGAGCTGTTTTTT. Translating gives CASSPRRDRETGFGGELFF.

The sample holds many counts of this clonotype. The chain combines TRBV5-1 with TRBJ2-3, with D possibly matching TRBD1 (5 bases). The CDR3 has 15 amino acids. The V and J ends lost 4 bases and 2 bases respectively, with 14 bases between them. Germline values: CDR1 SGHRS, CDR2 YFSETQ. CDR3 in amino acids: CASSVTVRDTDTQYF. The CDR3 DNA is TGCGCCAGCAGCGTCACGGTCAGGGACACAGATACGCAGTATTTT. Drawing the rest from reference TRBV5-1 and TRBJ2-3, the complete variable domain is KAGVTQTPRYLIKTRGQQVTLSCSPISGHRSVSWYQQTPGQGLQFLFEYFSETQRNKGNFPGRFSGRQFSNSRSEMNVSTLELGDSALYLCASSVTVRDTDTQYFGPGTRLTVL.

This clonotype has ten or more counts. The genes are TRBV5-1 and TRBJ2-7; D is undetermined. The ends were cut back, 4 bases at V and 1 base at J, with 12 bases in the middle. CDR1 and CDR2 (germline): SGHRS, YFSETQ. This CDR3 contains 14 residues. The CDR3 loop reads CASSDKRFSYEQYF. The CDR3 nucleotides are TGCGCCAGCAGCGATAAGCGTTTTTCCTACGAGCAGTACTTC.

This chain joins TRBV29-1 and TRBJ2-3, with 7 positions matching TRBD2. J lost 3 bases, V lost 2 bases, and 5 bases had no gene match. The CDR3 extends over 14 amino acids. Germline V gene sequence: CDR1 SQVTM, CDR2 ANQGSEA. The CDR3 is CSVETGRVTDTQYF. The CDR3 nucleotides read TGCAGCGTTGAAACTGGGAGGGTGACAGATACGCAGTATTTT.

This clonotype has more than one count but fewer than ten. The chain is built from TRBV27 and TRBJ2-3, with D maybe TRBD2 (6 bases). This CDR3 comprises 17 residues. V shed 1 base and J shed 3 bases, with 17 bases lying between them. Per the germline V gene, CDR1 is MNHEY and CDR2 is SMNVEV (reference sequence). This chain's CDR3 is CASSLFAGSGVTDTQYF. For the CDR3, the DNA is TGTGCCAGCAGTTTATTCGCGGGGAGCGGTGTAACAGATACGCAGTATTTT.

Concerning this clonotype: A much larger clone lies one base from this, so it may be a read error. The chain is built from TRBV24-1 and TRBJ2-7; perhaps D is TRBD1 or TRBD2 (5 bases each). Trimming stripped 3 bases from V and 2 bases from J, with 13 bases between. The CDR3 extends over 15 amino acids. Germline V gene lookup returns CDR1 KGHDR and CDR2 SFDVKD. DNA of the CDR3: TGTGCCACCAGTGATCCGTCCAGAGGGGCCTACGAGCAGTACTTC. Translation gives CATSDPSRGAYEQYF.

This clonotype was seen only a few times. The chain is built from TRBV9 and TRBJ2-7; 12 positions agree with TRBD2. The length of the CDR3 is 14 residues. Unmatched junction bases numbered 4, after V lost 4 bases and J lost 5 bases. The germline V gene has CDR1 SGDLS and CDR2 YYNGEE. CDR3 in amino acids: CASSHRLAGDEQYF. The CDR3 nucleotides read TGTGCCAGCAGCCATAGACTAGCGGGAGACGAGCAGTACTTC.

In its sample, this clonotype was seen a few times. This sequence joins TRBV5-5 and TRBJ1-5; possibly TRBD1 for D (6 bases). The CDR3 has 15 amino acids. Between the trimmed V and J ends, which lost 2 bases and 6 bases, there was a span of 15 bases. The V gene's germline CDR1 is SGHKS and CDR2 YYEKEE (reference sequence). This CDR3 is CASSFTYQGSQPQHF. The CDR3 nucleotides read TGTGCCAGCAGCTTCACGTATCAGGGGAGTCAGCCCCAGCATTTT. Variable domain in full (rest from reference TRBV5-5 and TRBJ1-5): DAGVTQSPTHLIKTRGQQVTLRCSPISGHKSVSWYQQVLGQGPQFIFQYYEKEERGRGNFPDRFSARQFPNYSSELNVNALLLGDSALYLCASSFTYQGSQPQHFGDGTRLSIL.

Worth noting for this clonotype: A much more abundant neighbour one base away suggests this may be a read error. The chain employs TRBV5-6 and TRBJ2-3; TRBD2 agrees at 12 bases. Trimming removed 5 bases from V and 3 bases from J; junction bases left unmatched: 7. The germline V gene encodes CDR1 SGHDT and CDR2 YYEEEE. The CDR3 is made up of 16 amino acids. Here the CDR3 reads CASRLIGLAGTDTQYF. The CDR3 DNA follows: TGTGCCAGCAGACTGATAGGACTAGCGGGAACAGATACGCAGTATTTT.

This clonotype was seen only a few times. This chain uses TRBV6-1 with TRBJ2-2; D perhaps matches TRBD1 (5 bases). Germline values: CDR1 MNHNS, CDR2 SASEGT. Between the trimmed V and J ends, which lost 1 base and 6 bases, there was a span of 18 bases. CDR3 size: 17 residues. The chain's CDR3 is CASSEVWGGLFPGELFF. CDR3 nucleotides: TGTGCCAGCAGTGAAGTGTGGGGCGGCCTCTTTCCCGGGGAGCTGTTTTTT.

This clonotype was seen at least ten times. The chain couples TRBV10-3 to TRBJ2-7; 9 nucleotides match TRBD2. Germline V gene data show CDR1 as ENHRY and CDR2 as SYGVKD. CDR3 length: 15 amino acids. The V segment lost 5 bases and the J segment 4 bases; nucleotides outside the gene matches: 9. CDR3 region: CAISPGLAGSYEQYF. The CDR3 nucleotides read TGTGCCATCAGTCCGGGGCTAGCGGGGTCTTACGAGCAGTACTTC.

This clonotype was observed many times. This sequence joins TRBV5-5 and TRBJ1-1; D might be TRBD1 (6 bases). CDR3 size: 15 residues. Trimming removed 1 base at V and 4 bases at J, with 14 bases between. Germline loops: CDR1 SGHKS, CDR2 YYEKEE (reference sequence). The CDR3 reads CASSLSQGTSTEAFF. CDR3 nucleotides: TGTGCCAGCAGCTTGTCCCAGGGGACCTCCACTGAAGCTTTCTTT.

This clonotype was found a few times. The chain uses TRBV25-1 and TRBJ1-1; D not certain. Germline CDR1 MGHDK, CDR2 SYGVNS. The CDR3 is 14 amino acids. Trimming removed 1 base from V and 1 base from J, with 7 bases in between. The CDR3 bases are TGTGCCAGCAGTGAATTATCAGCGAACACTGAAGCTTTCTTT. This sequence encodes CASSELSANTEAFF.

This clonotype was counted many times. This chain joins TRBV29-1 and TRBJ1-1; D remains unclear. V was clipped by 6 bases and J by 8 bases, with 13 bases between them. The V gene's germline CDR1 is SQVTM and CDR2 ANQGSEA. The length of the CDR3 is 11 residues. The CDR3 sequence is CSVREDVEAFF. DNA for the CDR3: TGCAGCGTGCGGGAGGACGTAGAAGCTTTCTTT.

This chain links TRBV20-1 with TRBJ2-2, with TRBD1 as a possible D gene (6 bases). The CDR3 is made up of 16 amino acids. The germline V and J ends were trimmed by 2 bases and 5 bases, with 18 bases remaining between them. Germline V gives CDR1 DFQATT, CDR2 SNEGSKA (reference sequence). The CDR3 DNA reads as TGCAGTGCTAGATTATCGCAGGGGTTCGGGACCGGGGAGCTGTTTTTT. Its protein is CSARLSQGFGTGELFF.

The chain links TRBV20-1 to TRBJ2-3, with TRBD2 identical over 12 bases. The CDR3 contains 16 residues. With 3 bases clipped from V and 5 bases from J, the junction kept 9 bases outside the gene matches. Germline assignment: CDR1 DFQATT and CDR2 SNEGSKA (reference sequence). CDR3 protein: CSASLRLAGVGDTQYF. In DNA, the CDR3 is TGCAGTGCTAGCCTAAGACTAGCGGGAGTGGGAGATACGCAGTATTTT.

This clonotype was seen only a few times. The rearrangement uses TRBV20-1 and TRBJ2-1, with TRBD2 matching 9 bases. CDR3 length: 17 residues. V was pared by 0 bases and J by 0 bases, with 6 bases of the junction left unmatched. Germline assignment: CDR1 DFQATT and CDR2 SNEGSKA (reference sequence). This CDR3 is CSARDLTSGSSYNEQFF. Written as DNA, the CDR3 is TGCAGTGCTAGAGATCTGACTAGCGGAAGCTCCTACAATGAGCAGTTCTTC.

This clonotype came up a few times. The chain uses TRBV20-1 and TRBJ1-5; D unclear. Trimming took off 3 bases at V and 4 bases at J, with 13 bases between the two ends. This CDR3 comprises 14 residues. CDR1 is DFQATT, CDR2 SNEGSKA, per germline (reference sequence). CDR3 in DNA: TGCAGTGCTAGTAGGCGCACGGATAATCAGCCCCAGCATTTT. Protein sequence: CSASRRTDNQPQHF.

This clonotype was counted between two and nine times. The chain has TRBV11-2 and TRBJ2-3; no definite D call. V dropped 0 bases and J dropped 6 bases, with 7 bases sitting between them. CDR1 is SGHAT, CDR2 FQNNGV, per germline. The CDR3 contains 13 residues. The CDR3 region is CASSLEARDTQYF. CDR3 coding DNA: TGTGCCAGCAGCTTAGAGGCGAGGGATACGCAGTATTTT. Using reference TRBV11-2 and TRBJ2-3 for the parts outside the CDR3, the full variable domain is EAGVAQSPRYKIIEKRQSVAFWCNPISGHATLYWYQQILGQGPKLLIQFQNNGVVDDSQLPKDRFSAERLKGVDSTLKIQPAKLEDSAVYLCASSLEARDTQYFGPGTRLTVL.

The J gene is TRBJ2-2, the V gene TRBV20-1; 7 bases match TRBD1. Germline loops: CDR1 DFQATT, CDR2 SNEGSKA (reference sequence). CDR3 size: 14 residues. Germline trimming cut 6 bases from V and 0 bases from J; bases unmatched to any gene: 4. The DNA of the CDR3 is TGCAGTGCGGGGACAGCGACGAACACCGGGGAGCTGTTTTTT. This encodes CSAGTATNTGELFF.

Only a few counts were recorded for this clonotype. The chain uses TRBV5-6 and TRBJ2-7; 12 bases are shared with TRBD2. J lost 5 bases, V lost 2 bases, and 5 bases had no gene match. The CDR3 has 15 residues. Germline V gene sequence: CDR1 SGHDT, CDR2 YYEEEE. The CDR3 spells CASSFLLAGGNEQYF. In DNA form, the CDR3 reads TGTGCCAGCAGCTTCCTCCTAGCGGGGGGGAACGAGCAGTACTTC.

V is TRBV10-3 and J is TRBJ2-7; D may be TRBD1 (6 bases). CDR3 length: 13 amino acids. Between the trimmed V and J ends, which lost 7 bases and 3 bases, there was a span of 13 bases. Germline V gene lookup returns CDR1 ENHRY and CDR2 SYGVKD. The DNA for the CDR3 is TGTGCCATCAAGGGGCAGGGGCGCTACGAGCAGTACTTC. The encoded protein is CAIKGQGRYEQYF.

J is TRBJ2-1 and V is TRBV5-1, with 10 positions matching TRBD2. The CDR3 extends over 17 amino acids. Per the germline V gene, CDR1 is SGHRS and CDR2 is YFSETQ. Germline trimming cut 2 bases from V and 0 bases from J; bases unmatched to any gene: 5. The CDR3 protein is CASSFRLAGDSYNEQFF. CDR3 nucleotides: TGCGCCAGCAGCTTTCGGCTAGCGGGGGACTCCTACAATGAGCAGTTCTTC. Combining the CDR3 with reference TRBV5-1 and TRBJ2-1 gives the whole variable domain KAGVTQTPRYLIKTRGQQVTLSCSPISGHRSVSWYQQTPGQGLQFLFEYFSETQRNKGNFPGRFSGRQFSNSRSEMNVSTLELGDSALYLCASSFRLAGDSYNEQFFGPGTRLTVL.

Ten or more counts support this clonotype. The CDR3 bases are TGTGCCAGCAGACGAGGGGACTACGAGCAGTACTTC. This sequence encodes CASRRGDYEQYF. The chain has TRBV12-3 or TRBV12-4 and TRBJ2-7; D may correspond to TRBD1 or TRBD2 (5 bases each). Trimming stripped 6 bases from V and 3 bases from J, with 9 bases between. The length of the CDR3 is 12 residues.

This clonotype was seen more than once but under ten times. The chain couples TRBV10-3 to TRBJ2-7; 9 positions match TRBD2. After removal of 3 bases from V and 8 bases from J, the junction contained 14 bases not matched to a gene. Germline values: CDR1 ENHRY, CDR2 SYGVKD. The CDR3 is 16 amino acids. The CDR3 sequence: CAISEGQFIAGAKQYF. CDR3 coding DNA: TGTGCCATCAGTGAAGGCCAGTTTATAGCGGGAGCAAAGCAGTACTTC.

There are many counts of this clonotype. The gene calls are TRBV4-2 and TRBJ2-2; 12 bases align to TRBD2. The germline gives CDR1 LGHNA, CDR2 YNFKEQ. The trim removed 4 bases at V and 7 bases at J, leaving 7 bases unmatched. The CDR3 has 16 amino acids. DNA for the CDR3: TGTGCCAGCAGCCGAGGACTAGCGGGAAGGGGCGGGGAGCTGTTTTTT. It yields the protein CASSRGLAGRGGELFF.